These T cell receptor beta chains were read from a single sample in a study of T cell responses to AZD1222 COVID-19 vaccine. Sequencing used immunoSEQ multiplex PCR; TCRdb keeps in-frame clones, though not all of them. The sample lists more than 150,000 clones, 70% to 90% occurring once. The material sequenced was peripheral blood, taken on day 0 of AZD1222 vaccination. Receptors were obtained from an adult in good health. Both conserved end residues are part of each CDR3. D genes are given only for firm matches.

length: 14; D: TRBD1; V: TRBV28; J: TRBJ2-7; CDR3: CASSSGQGAVEQYF; DNA: TGTGCCAGCAGCTCCGGACAGGGGGCGGTAGAGCAGTACTTC
length: 14; D: -; V: TRBV9; J: TRBJ1-1; CDR3: CASSVAGAGNEAFF; DNA: TGTGCCAGCAGCGTAGCAGGGGCTGGGAATGAAGCTTTCTTT
length: 13; D: TRBD1; V: TRBV11-2; J: TRBJ2-3; CDR3: CASSSTGADTQYF; DNA: TGTGCCAGCAGCTCAACAGGGGCAGATACGCAGTATTTT
length: 15; D: TRBD1; V: TRBV5-1; J: TRBJ1-4; CDR3: CASSSSGTGDEKLFF; DNA: TGCGCCAGCAGCTCATCCGGGACAGGGGATGAAAAACTGTTTTTT
length: 13; D: -; V: TRBV14; J: TRBJ2-2; CDR3: CASSQGGPGELFF; DNA: TGTGCCAGCAGCCAAGGGGGGCCCGGGGAGCTGTTTTTT
length: 13; D: TRBD1; V: TRBV28; J: TRBJ2-1; CDR3: CATLGQGMRKQFF; DNA: TGTGCCACCCTGGGACAGGGGATGCGAAAGCAGTTCTTC
length: 15; D: TRBD2; V: TRBV7-3; J: TRBJ2-4; CDR3: CASSTGLAGGDIQYF; DNA: TGTGCCAGCAGCACCGGACTAGCGGGAGGAGACATTCAGTACTTC
length: 15; D: TRBD2; V: TRBV11-2; J: TRBJ2-3; CDR3: CASSLNTAGGDTQYF; DNA: TGTGCCAGCAGCTTGAATACCGCGGGGGGAGATACGCAGTATTTT
length: 13; D: -; V: TRBV19; J: TRBJ2-4; CDR3: CASSTAAKNIQYF; DNA: TGTGCCAGTAGTACAGCGGCCAAAAACATTCAGTACTTC
length: 15; D: TRBD1; V: TRBV6-5; J: TRBJ2-7; CDR3: CASSYRDRGTYEQYF; DNA: TGTGCCAGCAGTTACCGGGACAGGGGTACCTACGAGCAGTACTTC
length: 15; D: TRBD1; V: TRBV5-5; J: TRBJ2-7; CDR3: CASSLGGGVGYEQYF; DNA: TGTGCCAGCAGCTTGGGAGGGGGCGTAGGTTACGAGCAGTACTTC
length: 14; D: -; V: TRBV5-4; J: TRBJ1-1; CDR3: CASSLEGPPTEAFF; DNA: TGTGCCAGCAGCTTGGAGGGACCCCCCACTGAAGCTTTCTTT